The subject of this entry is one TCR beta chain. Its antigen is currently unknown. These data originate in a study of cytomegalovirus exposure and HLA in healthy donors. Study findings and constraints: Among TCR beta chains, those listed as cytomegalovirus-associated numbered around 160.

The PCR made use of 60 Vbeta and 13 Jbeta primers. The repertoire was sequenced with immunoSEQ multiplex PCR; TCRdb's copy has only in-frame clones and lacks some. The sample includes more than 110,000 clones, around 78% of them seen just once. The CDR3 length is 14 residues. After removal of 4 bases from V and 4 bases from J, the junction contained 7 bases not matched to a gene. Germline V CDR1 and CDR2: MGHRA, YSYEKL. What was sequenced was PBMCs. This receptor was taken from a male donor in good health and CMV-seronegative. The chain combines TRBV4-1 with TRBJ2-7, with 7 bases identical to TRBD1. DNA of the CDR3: TGCGCCAGCAGCCCCGGACAGGATAGGTACGAGCAGTACTTC. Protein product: CASSPGQDRYEQYF.